These 29 T cell receptor beta chains were all obtained from the same sample, sequenced in a study of CD8 T cells in ankylosing spondylitis. TCRdb processed the 5' RACE reads anew with MiXCR; each CDR3 protein has one entry. The sample consists of fewer than 250,000 distinct CDR3 sequences, approximately 30% of them appearing once. The source material was blood, either unsorted or a sorted T cell fraction (not recorded which). The receptors here all came from a male donor with ankylosing spondylitis or in good health (not recorded which).

This chain uses TRBV27 with TRBJ1-1; D call uncertain. The germline CDR1 and CDR2 sequences are MNHEY and SMNVEV (reference sequence). There are 13 residues in the CDR3. The ends were cut back, 2 bases at V and 2 bases at J, with 6 bases in the middle. This chain's CDR3 is CASSLHRNTEAFF. DNA for the CDR3: TGTGCCAGCAGTTTACACCGAAACACTGAAGCTTTCTTT.

The chain combines TRBV11-1 with TRBJ2-5; weak D call: TRBD1 (5 bases). The germline V gene encodes CDR1 SGHAT and CDR2 FQDESV (reference sequence). The V end lost 4 bases, the J end lost 0 bases, and 12 bases lay between the germline ends. The CDR3 covers 15 residues. Here the CDR3 reads CASSSSRVHQETQYF. The CDR3, as DNA: TGTGCCAGCAGCTCCTCCAGGGTCCACCAAGAGACCCAGTACTTC.

This clonotype was seen a few times. The rearrangement uses TRBV20-1 and TRBJ1-1; TRBD1 might be the D (5 bases). Germline V gene sequence: CDR1 DFQATT, CDR2 SNEGSKA (reference sequence). Trimming removed 0 bases from V and 7 bases from J, with 21 bases in between. The CDR3 is made up of 16 amino acids. The CDR3 region is CSARDPGGGLGGEAFF. CDR3 sequence (DNA): TGCAGTGCTAGAGACCCTGGGGGTGGTCTCGGCGGTGAAGCTTTCTTT.

V gene TRBV29-1 combines with J gene TRBJ2-7; D possibly matches TRBD1 or TRBD2 (5 bases each). V gave up 1 base and J gave up 5 bases, with 9 bases separating them. Looked up from germline, CDR1 is SQVTM and CDR2 is ANQGSEA. This CDR3 spans 12 amino acids. The CDR3 loop is CSVEGDADEQYF. CDR3 DNA sequence: TGCAGCGTTGAAGGGGACGCGGACGAGCAGTACTTC.

This clonotype appeared many times. The chain is built from TRBV20-1 and TRBJ2-7; TRBD1 agrees at 11 bases. V shed 3 bases, J shed 5 bases, and the junction held 0 bases outside the gene matches. The CDR3 has 12 residues. CDR1 is DFQATT and CDR2 is SNEGSKA in the germline V gene (reference sequence). CDR3 sequence: CSARDRGHEQYF. The CDR3 coding sequence is TGCAGTGCTAGGGACAGGGGGCACGAGCAGTACTTC.

The chain employs TRBV9 and TRBJ2-3; TRBD1 matches at 9 bases. The junction had 7 bases not matched to a gene; V was cut back by 3 bases and J by 2 bases. The germline V gene encodes CDR1 SGDLS and CDR2 YYNGEE. The length of the CDR3 is 16 residues. The CDR3 DNA reads TGTGCCAGCAGCGGGACAGGGGAGACCTTCACAGATACGCAGTATTTT. Its translation is CASSGTGETFTDTQYF.

This rearrangement joins TRBV20-1 to TRBJ1-4; no reliable D call. The V end lost 1 base, the J end lost 0 bases, and 12 bases lay between the germline ends. CDR1 is DFQATT, CDR2 SNEGSKA, per germline (reference sequence). The CDR3 consists of 16 residues. The CDR3 loop reads CSARGPFSATNEKLFF. CDR3 sequence (DNA): TGCAGTGCTAGAGGCCCCTTTTCGGCAACTAATGAAAAACTGTTTTTT.

The CDR3 bases are TGTGCCAGCAGCCCCGGGCGGGGGGGCACCGAAGCTTTCTTT. It codes for CASSPGRGGTEAFF. J is TRBJ1-1 and V is TRBV3-1; weak D call: TRBD1 (6 bases). CDR1 is LGHDT and CDR2 is YNNKEL in the germline V gene (reference sequence). This CDR3 is 14 amino acids long. V gave up 4 bases and J gave up 8 bases, with 17 bases separating them.

Only a few counts were recorded for this clonotype. V gene TRBV5-6 combines with J gene TRBJ1-2; D ambiguous. Trimming took 4 bases from V and 7 from J, leaving 20 bases between them. This CDR3 spans 15 amino acids. Germline V gives CDR1 SGHDT, CDR2 YYEEEE. DNA for the CDR3: TGTGCCAGCAGCCCCGAGGGCACAGAGTTCCTTGGCTACACCTTC. Its translation is CASSPEGTEFLGYTF. Supplemented by reference TRBV5-6 and TRBJ1-2, the full variable domain reads DAGVTQSPTHLIKTRGQQVTLRCSPKSGHDTVSWYQQALGQGPQFIFQYYEEEERQRGNFPDRFSGHQFPNYSSELNVNALLLGDSALYLCASSPEGTEFLGYTFGSGTRLTVV.

The rearrangement links TRBV12-3 or TRBV12-4 to TRBJ1-2; 11 bases are shared with TRBD1. J was trimmed by 7 bases and V by 1 base; bases with no gene match: 8. CDR3 length equals 16 residues. The CDR3, as DNA: TGTGCCAGCAGTTTAGGAGCGGACAGGGGGCTGGCTGGCTACACCTTC. Protein: CASSLGADRGLAGYTF.

The chain is built from TRBV6-5 and TRBJ2-1; 10 nucleotides line up with TRBD1. Germline V gives CDR1 MNHEY, CDR2 SVGAGI. J gave up 11 bases and V 4 bases, and 11 bases lay outside the gene matches. The CDR3 spans 15 residues. CDR3 in DNA: TGTGCCAGCAGTTTCGGACAGGGGGGAGGTATGAAGCAGTTCTTC. Encoded protein: CASSFGQGGGMKQFF.

The V gene is TRBV2, the J gene TRBJ2-7; D is unresolved. Germline assignment: CDR1 SNHLY and CDR2 FYNNEI. CDR3 length: 14 amino acids. V lost 2 bases to trimming and J lost 3 bases, with 11 bases between them. The CDR3 here is CASSEWVEYYEQYF. Written as DNA, the CDR3 is TGTGCCAGCAGTGAATGGGTCGAGTACTACGAGCAGTACTTC.

The V call is TRBV7-9, the J call TRBJ2-3; D gene unclear. CDR1 and CDR2 from the germline V gene are SEHNR and FQNEAQ (reference sequence). Trimming stripped 8 bases from V and 4 bases from J, with 10 bases between. This CDR3 has 12 residues. CDR3 coding DNA: TGTGCCAGCCGCAAAGGGCCAGATACGCAGTATTTT. Translated, it gives CASRKGPDTQYF.

This clonotype was detected only a few times. This chain connects TRBV20-1 to TRBJ2-1; D is tentatively TRBD1 or TRBD2 (5 bases each). Germline CDR1 and CDR2: DFQATT and SNEGSKA (reference sequence). The V end lost 5 bases, the J end lost 2 bases, and 16 bases lay between the germline ends. The CDR3 runs 15 residues. CDR3 nucleotide sequence: TGCAGTGCTCCCCCCGGGACGGGCGCCTACAATGAGCAGTTCTTC. Translating gives CSAPPGTGAYNEQFF.

This clonotype was picked up a small number of times. The J gene is TRBJ1-6, the V gene TRBV20-1, with a possible D match to TRBD1 (5 bases). The CDR3 length is 13 residues. V was trimmed by 1 base and J by 8 bases, leaving 9 bases between them. Germline CDR1 reads DFQATT; CDR2 reads SNEGSKA (reference sequence). In DNA form, the CDR3 reads TGCAGTGCTAGAGTCAGGGAGTATTCACCCCTCCACTTT. This gives the protein CSARVREYSPLHF.

This clonotype was counted only a few times. This chain links TRBV9 with TRBJ1-4; D might be TRBD1 (5 bases). This CDR3 comprises 13 residues. Trimming took 3 bases from V and 7 from J, leaving 10 bases between them. Germline assignment: CDR1 SGDLS and CDR2 YYNGEE. The CDR3 bases are TGTGCCAGCAGCGACCTCGGGGGTGAAAAACTGTTTTTT. It specifies CASSDLGGEKLFF.

This clonotype was observed a handful of times. The rearrangement links TRBV10-3 to TRBJ2-5; D perhaps matches TRBD2 (5 bases). The V and J ends lost 4 bases and 5 bases respectively, with 11 bases between them. Germline V gene data show CDR1 as ENHRY and CDR2 as SYGVKD. This CDR3 comprises 13 residues. CDR3 coding DNA: TGTGCCATCAGTGGTAGCGCCGAGGAGACCCAGTACTTC. Protein product: CAISGSAEETQYF.

V gene TRBV20-1 combines with J gene TRBJ1-4; a possible D gene is TRBD1 (6 bases). Germline V CDR1 and CDR2: DFQATT, SNEGSKA (reference sequence). V was cut by 5 bases and J by 5 bases, with 15 bases left in between. CDR3 length equals 14 residues. CDR3 bases: TGCAGTGCTCGGAACCGGGGGGGCAATGAAAAACTGTTTTTT. It encodes CSARNRGGNEKLFF.

In regard to this clonotype: The junction and the germline gene differ at one end; a read error may be behind it. The chain combines TRBV5-6 with TRBJ2-7; possibly TRBD2 for D (6 bases). The CDR3 is made up of 15 amino acids. CDR1 and CDR2 from the germline V gene are SGHDT and YYEEEE. The CDR3 sequence: CASSFLSGVGGSGVF. CDR3 DNA sequence: TGTGCCAGCAGCTTTTTATCTGGGGTTGGTGGTAGCGGAGTCTTC.

This clonotype was seen ten or more times. The J gene is TRBJ2-5, the V gene TRBV20-1, with D unclear. The germline V gene has CDR1 DFQATT and CDR2 SNEGSKA (reference sequence). Deletions cut 6 bases from V and 2 bases from J, with 4 bases between. There are 10 residues in the CDR3. Here the CDR3 DNA reads TGCAGTGCCGCACAAGAGACCCAGTACTTC. It encodes CSAAQETQYF.

The rearrangement uses TRBV5-1 and TRBJ1-1, with 7 bases that match TRBD1. With V trimmed by 4 bases and J by 11 bases, 11 bases remained unmatched. In germline, CDR1 is SGHRS, CDR2 YFSETQ. The CDR3 has 13 residues. CDR3 amino acids: CASSGDRVRGAFF. Written as DNA, the CDR3 is TGCGCCAGCAGCGGCGACAGGGTCCGAGGCGCTTTCTTT.

This clonotype was found a few times. The chain uses TRBV7-8 and TRBJ2-1; 15 positions match TRBD2. The V and J ends lost 5 bases and 5 bases, in that order; junction bases with no gene match: 4. This CDR3 contains 16 residues. Per the germline V gene, CDR1 is SGHVS and CDR2 is FQNEAQ. CDR3 nucleotides: TGTGCCAGCAGCATAAGGACTAGCGGGGGGGACAATGAGCAGTTCTTC. It is translated as CASSIRTSGGDNEQFF.

This clonotype showed up just a few times. V and J are TRBV29-1 and TRBJ2-7; 9 positions agree with TRBD1. The CDR3 is 15 residues long. CDR1 is SQVTM, CDR2 ANQGSEA, per germline. V lost 1 base, J lost 3 bases, and 7 bases stayed unmatched. CDR3 sequence: CSVEGSGQGDYEQYF. The CDR3 DNA is TGCAGCGTTGAAGGCTCGGGACAGGGCGACTACGAGCAGTACTTC.

This chain links TRBV12-3 or TRBV12-4 with TRBJ1-2; D is ambiguous. V shed 6 bases and J shed 4 bases, with 15 bases lying between them. The CDR3 is made up of 14 amino acids. As DNA, the CDR3 is TGTGCCAGCAGGTCGACGGCTTCCGCCTATGGCTACACCTTC. Protein: CASRSTASAYGYTF.

This clonotype was detected only a few times. V and J are TRBV5-1 and TRBJ2-6, with unresolved D. The germline V and J ends were trimmed by 4 bases and 0 bases, with 14 bases remaining between them. Per the germline V gene, CDR1 is SGHRS and CDR2 is YFSETQ. This CDR3 spans 17 amino acids. The CDR3 nucleotides read TGCGCCAGCAGCCCAACCGGGCCTAACTCTGGGGCCAACGTCCTGACTTTC. Translation: CASSPTGPNSGANVLTF.

This clonotype turned up a few times. The chain recombines TRBV7-6 with TRBJ2-7; possibly TRBD1 or TRBD2 for D (5 bases each). The germline V gene encodes CDR1 SGHVS and CDR2 FNYEAQ. The CDR3 extends over 14 amino acids. Trimming pared 3 bases from V and 4 bases from J, leaving 13 bases between. The CDR3 coding sequence is TGTGCCAGCAGCTTTCAGGGACCCCCTTACGAGCAGTACTTC. Translating it yields CASSFQGPPYEQYF.

Details on this clonotype: The junction shows a germline mismatch at one end, possibly a read error. The chain couples TRBV20-1 to TRBJ2-1; TRBD1 might be the D (5 bases). CDR1 and CDR2 from the germline V gene are DFQATT and SNEGSKA (reference sequence). This CDR3 spans 17 amino acids. This CDR3 reads CCARDSRARISYNEQFF. The CDR3 DNA reads as TGCTGTGCTAGAGATTCCAGGGCAAGGATCTCCTACAATGAGCAGTTCTTC.

This clonotype was picked up a small number of times. J is TRBJ1-5 and V is TRBV28; no definite D call. Germline V gene lookup returns CDR1 MDHEN and CDR2 SYDVKM. The CDR3 covers 12 residues. Trimming removed 6 bases at V and 1 base at J, with 4 bases between. The DNA for the CDR3 is TGTGCCAGCAGCGTAAGCAATCAGCCCCAGCATTTT. It yields the protein CASSVSNQPQHF. Together with reference TRBV28 and TRBJ1-5, the CDR3 gives the full variable domain: DVKVTQSSRYLVKRTGEKVFLECVQDMDHENMFWYRQDPGLGLRLIYFSYDVKMKEKGDIPEGYSVSREKKERFSLILESASTNQTSMYLCASSVSNQPQHFGDGTRLSIL.

In this sample, this clonotype turned up a few times. The chain uses TRBV6-5 and TRBJ1-1; possibly TRBD1 for D (6 bases). V lost 8 bases and J lost 1, with 8 bases in between. The CDR3 has 12 residues. The germline CDR1 and CDR2 sequences are MNHEY and SVGAGI. The CDR3 bases are TGTGCCAGCCGGACAGCGAACACTGAAGCTTTCTTT. As protein: CASRTANTEAFF.